The 5 T cell receptor beta chains below were found in one sample sequenced in a study of blood T cells in healthy people across ages. It was with a sample-barcoded 5' primer and a J-beta primer mix that a second PCR of about 6 to 12 cycles was run. TCRdb re-analysed the 5' RACE reads in MiXCR, keeping a single row per CDR3 protein. This sample has about 1.8 million distinct CDR3 sequences, with roughly 49% found just once. Source material: blood. These receptors all come from a woman aged 40 to 49 in good health.

The genes are TRBV7-2 and TRBJ2-3; D possibly corresponds to TRBD1 (5 bases). The CDR3 extends over 15 amino acids. CDR1 and CDR2 (germline): SGHTA, FQGNSA. V dropped 6 bases and J dropped 3 bases, with 16 bases sitting between them. CDR3 loop: CASSFLTQGTDTQYF. The CDR3 region has the DNA TGTGCCAGCAGTTTCCTAACCCAGGGAACAGATACGCAGTATTTT.

This CDR3 reads CASSLWGDRGRLNEQFF. DNA for the CDR3: TGTGCCAGCAGCTTATGGGGGGACAGGGGCAGGTTAAATGAGCAGTTCTTC. V gene TRBV7-2 combines with J gene TRBJ2-1, with 10 bases aligning to TRBD1. The CDR3 totals 17 residues. J lost 7 bases, V lost 2 bases, and 11 bases had no gene match. The germline V gene encodes CDR1 SGHTA and CDR2 FQGNSA.

This clonotype was observed a few times. This chain links TRBV12-3 or TRBV12-4 with TRBJ2-7; D is uncertain. Deletions cut 7 bases from V and 2 bases from J, with 9 bases between. The CDR3 sequence is 12 residues long. In DNA, the CDR3 is TGTGCCAGCATCGGCAGTACCTACGAGCAGTACTTC. Its protein is CASIGSTYEQYF.

This clonotype was seen only a few times. The rearrangement joins TRBV20-1 to TRBJ2-7; TRBD2 matches 10 bases. Trimming cost V 7 bases and J 0 bases; bases outside gene matches: 3. The germline gives CDR1 DFQATT, CDR2 SNEGSKA (reference sequence). This CDR3 has 13 amino acids. The CDR3 here is CSGLAGSSYEQYF. CDR3 DNA: TGCAGTGGACTAGCGGGTAGCTCCTACGAGCAGTACTTC.

V is TRBV28 and J is TRBJ2-5, with 9 nucleotides matching TRBD1. V was pared by 5 bases and J by 3 bases, with 7 bases of the junction left unmatched. CDR3 size: 15 residues. The germline V gene encodes CDR1 MDHEN and CDR2 SYDVKM. CDR3 nucleotide sequence: TGTGCCAGCAGTCTCCATGGGACAGGGAAAGAGACCCAGTACTTC. Translating gives CASSLHGTGKETQYF.